The entry below gives a single T cell receptor (beta chain) sequence along with its context. Its antigen is unidentified. This sample is drawn from a study of T cells after yellow fever vaccination. Overall study: With SMART-Seq v4 Ultra Low Input, the fractions containing low cell numbers were prepared.

MiXCR, applied by TCRdb to the 5' RACE reads, yields one record per CDR3 protein. Of 300,000 to 450,000 distinct CDR3 sequences detected, 7% to 10% appear once; the ten largest clones hold around 17%. General study findings and limits: Some clonotypes, a small share, were shared between CD4 and CD8 compartments. Detected again after the booster were most primary-vaccination clones, at 95% to 98% CD4 and approximately 90% CD8. A secondary response was less intense yet reached its peak sooner, at day 5 versus 15.

The germline gives CDR1 LGHNA, CDR2 YSLEER. This CDR3 has 14 amino acids. The V end lost 2 bases, the J end lost 0 bases, and 5 bases lay between the germline ends. The source was PBMCs, collected more than 35 days after the first yellow fever vaccination. This receptor was identified in a man younger than 35 who received the YFV17D yellow fever vaccine. The gene calls are TRBV4-3 and TRBJ1-3, with D uncertain. CDR3 loop: CASSQRNSGNTIYF. CDR3 DNA sequence: TGCGCCAGCAGCCAAAGGAACTCTGGAAACACCATATATTTT.